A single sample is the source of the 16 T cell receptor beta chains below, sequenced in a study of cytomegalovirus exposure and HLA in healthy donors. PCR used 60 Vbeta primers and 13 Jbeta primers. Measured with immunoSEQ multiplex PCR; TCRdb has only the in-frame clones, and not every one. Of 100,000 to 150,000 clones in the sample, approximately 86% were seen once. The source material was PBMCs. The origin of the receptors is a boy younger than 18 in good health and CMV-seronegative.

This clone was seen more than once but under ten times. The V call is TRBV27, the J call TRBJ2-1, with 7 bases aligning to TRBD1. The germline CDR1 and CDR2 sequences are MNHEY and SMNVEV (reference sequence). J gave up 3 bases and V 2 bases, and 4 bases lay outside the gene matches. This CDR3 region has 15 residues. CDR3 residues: CASSLKGQHYNEQFF. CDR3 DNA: TGTGCCAGCAGTTTAAAGGGACAGCACTACAATGAGCAGTTCTTC.

CDR3 nucleotides: TGTGCCATCGCCGGGACACTATACGAGCAGTACTTC. Its translation: CAIAGTLYEQYF. The chain carries TRBV10-3 and TRBJ2-7; D is possibly TRBD1 (6 bases). Trimming removed 8 bases from V and 4 bases from J, with 12 bases in between. This CDR3 is built from 12 residues. CDR1 ENHRY and CDR2 SYGVKD come from the germline V gene.

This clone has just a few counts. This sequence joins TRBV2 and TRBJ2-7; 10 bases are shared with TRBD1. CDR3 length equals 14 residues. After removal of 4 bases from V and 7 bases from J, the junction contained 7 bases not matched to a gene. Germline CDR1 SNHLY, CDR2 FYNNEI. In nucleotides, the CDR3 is TGTGCCAGCAGTGTCGCGGGACAGGGGTTGGAGCAGTACTTC. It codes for CASSVAGQGLEQYF.

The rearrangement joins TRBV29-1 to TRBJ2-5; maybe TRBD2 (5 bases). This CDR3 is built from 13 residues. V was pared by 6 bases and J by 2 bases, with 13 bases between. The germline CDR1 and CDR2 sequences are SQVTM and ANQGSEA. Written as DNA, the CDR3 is TGCAGCGTCCTTTTGGACTTACAAGAGACCCAGTACTTC. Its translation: CSVLLDLQETQYF.

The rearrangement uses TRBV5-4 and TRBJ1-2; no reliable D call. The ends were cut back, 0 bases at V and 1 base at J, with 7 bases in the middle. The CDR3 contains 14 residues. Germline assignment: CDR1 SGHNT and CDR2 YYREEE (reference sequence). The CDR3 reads CASSLDTLNYGYTF. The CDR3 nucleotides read TGTGCCAGCAGCTTGGACACGCTTAACTATGGCTACACCTTC.

CDR3 residues: CASSLFRVPHEQYF. For the CDR3, the DNA is TGTGCCAGCAGTTTATTCCGGGTCCCCCACGAGCAGTACTTC. The chain is built from TRBV28 and TRBJ2-7; D gene uncertain. The CDR3 is made up of 14 amino acids. From germline, CDR1 is MDHEN and CDR2 SYDVKM. The germline V and J ends were trimmed by 1 base and 5 bases, with 12 bases remaining between them. The full variable domain, completed using reference TRBV28 and TRBJ2-7, is DVKVTQSSRYLVKRTGEKVFLECVQDMDHENMFWYRQDPGLGLRLIYFSYDVKMKEKGDIPEGYSVSREKKERFSLILESASTNQTSMYLCASSLFRVPHEQYFGPGTRLTVT.

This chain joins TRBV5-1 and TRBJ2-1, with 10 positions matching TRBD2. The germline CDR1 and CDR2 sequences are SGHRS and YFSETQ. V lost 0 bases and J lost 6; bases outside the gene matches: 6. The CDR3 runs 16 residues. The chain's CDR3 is CASSLDGLAVINEQFF. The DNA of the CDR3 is TGCGCCAGCAGCTTGGACGGACTAGCGGTGATCAATGAGCAGTTCTTC.

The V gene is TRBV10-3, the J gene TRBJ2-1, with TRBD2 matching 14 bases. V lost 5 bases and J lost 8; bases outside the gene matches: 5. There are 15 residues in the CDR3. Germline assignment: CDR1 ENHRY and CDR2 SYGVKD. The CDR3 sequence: CAISQTSGGADEQFF. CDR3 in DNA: TGTGCCATCAGTCAGACTAGCGGGGGGGCGGATGAGCAGTTCTTC.

The CDR3 is CASSPFSSGGSTDTQYF. The DNA of the CDR3 is TGTGCCAGCAGCCCGTTTTCTAGCGGGGGTAGCACAGATACGCAGTATTTT. The V and J genes are TRBV7-3 and TRBJ2-3, with 10 bases aligning to TRBD2. The J segment lost 0 bases and the V segment lost 5 bases, leaving 8 bases of the junction unmatched. CDR1 SGHTA and CDR2 FQGTGA come from the germline V gene. The CDR3 contains 17 residues. Filled out from reference TRBV7-3 and TRBJ2-3, the complete variable domain reads GAGVSQTPSNKVTEKGKYVELRCDPISGHTALYWYRQSLGQGPEFLIYFQGTGAADDSGLPNDRFFAVRPEGSVSTLKIQRTERGDSAVYLCASSPFSSGGSTDTQYFGPGTRLTVL.

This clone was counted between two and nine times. The CDR3 sequence is CASSQAGGSNQPQHF. CDR3 nucleotides: TGTGCCAGCAGCCAAGCCGGGGGGAGCAATCAGCCCCAGCATTTT. The chain employs TRBV4-2 and TRBJ1-5, with a tentative D call TRBD1 (5 bases). The V end lost 1 base, the J end lost 1 base, and 8 bases lay between the germline ends. This CDR3 has 15 amino acids. The germline gives CDR1 LGHNA, CDR2 YNFKEQ.

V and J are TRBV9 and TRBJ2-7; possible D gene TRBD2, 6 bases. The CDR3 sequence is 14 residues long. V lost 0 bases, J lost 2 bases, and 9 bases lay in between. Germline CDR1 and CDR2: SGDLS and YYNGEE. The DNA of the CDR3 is TGTGCCAGCAGCGTAGGGCGGGGAGCCTACGAGCAGTACTTC. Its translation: CASSVGRGAYEQYF.

As DNA, the CDR3 is TGTGCCAGCAGCGTAGTCGAGTCTGGCTACACCTTC. Its protein product is CASSVVESGYTF. The rearrangement uses TRBV9 and TRBJ1-2; the D is unclear. The CDR3 is 12 amino acids. The germline V gene has CDR1 SGDLS and CDR2 YYNGEE. The V and J ends lost 0 bases and 7 bases respectively, with 7 bases between them.

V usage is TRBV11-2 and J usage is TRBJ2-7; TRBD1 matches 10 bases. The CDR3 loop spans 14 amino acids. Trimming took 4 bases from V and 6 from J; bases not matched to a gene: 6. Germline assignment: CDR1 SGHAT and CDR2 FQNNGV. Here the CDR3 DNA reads TGTGCCAGCAGCTCAATTGACAGGGGGCTCGAGCAGTACTTC. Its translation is CASSSIDRGLEQYF.

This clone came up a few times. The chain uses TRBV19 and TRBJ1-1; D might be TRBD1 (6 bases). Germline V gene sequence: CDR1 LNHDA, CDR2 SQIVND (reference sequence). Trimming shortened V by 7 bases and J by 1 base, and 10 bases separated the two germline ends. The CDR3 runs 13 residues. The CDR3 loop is CASNSGANTEAFF. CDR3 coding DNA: TGTGCCAGTAACTCAGGGGCGAACACTGAAGCTTTCTTT.

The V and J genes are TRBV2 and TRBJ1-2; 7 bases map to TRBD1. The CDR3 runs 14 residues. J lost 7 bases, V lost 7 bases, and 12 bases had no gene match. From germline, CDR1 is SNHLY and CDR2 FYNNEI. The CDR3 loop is CASTDRVGLTGYTF. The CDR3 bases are TGTGCCAGCACCGACAGGGTCGGCTTGACTGGCTACACCTTC.

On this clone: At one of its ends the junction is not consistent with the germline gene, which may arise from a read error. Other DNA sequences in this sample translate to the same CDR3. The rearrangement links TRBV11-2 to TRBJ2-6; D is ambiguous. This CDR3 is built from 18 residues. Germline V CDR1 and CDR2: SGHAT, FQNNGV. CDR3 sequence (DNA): TGCGCCAGCAGCCCCCGCGAGAGCCTTGGCTCTGGGGCCAACGTCCTGACTTTC. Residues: CASSPRESLGSGANVLTF. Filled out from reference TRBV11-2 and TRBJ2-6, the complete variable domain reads EAGVAQSPRYKIIEKRQSVAFWCNPISGHATLYWYQQILGQGPKLLIQFQNNGVVDDSQLPKDRFSAERLKGVDSTLKIQPAKLEDSAVYLCASSPRESLGSGANVLTFGAGSRLTVL.